The 20 T cell receptor beta chains below were found in one sample sequenced in a study of metastatic and nonmetastatic thyroid tumors. Patients were all untreated before their thyroid surgery. TCRdb used MiXCR to call clones anew from the PCR reads. The table lists about 69,000 clones, approximately 15% of them singletons. The sample taken for sequencing was blood. The receptors derive from a male donor with papillary thyroid cancer or a benign thyroid nodule (not recorded which). Some clones in this sample may be carry-over from other donors' samples.

This clone was counted at least ten times. This rearrangement joins TRBV7-6 to TRBJ1-1; no firm D call. This CDR3 region has 15 residues. Deletions cut 4 bases from V and 4 bases from J, with 16 bases between. The germline CDR1 and CDR2 sequences are SGHVS and FNYEAQ. The CDR3 coding sequence is TGTGCCAGCAGCTCCCGGGCCACTATGAGCACTGAAGCTTTCTTT. Translated, it gives CASSSRATMSTEAFF.

This clone was seen many times. V usage is TRBV3-1 and J usage is TRBJ1-1; 9 bases are shared with TRBD1. The germline gives CDR1 LGHDT, CDR2 YNNKEL (reference sequence). The CDR3 totals 16 residues. Germline trimming cut 0 bases from V and 3 bases from J; bases unmatched to any gene: 5. CDR3 in DNA: TGTGCCAGCAGCCAAGACGTCAGGACAGGGGACACTGAAGCTTTCTTT. Translation: CASSQDVRTGDTEAFF.

This clone showed up many times. The chain links TRBV12-3 or TRBV12-4 to TRBJ2-7, with a possible D match to TRBD1 (6 bases). V was pared by 1 base and J by 3 bases, with 16 bases between. The CDR3 consists of 16 residues. This CDR3 is CASSLGGWGHVYEQYF. CDR3 bases: TGTGCCAGCAGTTTAGGAGGTTGGGGGCACGTCTACGAGCAGTACTTC.

This clone was detected many times. The V and J genes are TRBV30 and TRBJ1-6, with D perhaps matching TRBD1 (6 bases). Germline lookup yields CDR1 GTSNPN and CDR2 SVGIG (reference sequence). The CDR3 consists of 16 residues. Trimming took 3 bases from V and 7 from J, leaving 19 bases between them. The CDR3 coding sequence is TGTGCCTGGAGCCCCGCGAGTCAGGGGACGAATTCACCCCTCCACTTT. Translation gives CAWSPASQGTNSPLHF.

This clone counts as medium-sized (0.01 to 0.1%). V usage is TRBV6-6 and J usage is TRBJ2-7; 14 nucleotides align to TRBD2. Trimming at V came to 0 bases and at J to 7 bases, leaving 17 bases not matched to a gene. The CDR3 runs 20 residues. Germline CDR1 is MNHNY and CDR2 is SVGAGI (reference sequence). CDR3 DNA: TGTGCCAGCAGTTACTCCCTTGAGGGACTAGCGGGAGATTACAAGGGGGAGCAGTACTTC. This codes for CASSYSLEGLAGDYKGEQYF.

Details on this clone: Just one base apart from a much larger clone, this may be a read error. The J gene is TRBJ1-4, the V gene TRBV19; D gene uncertain. CDR1 is LNHDA, CDR2 SQIVND, per germline (reference sequence). The CDR3 consists of 12 residues. The V end was cut by 7 bases, the J end by 7 bases, with 10 bases between. The CDR3, as DNA: TGTGCCAGTATCCCTAGATTTGAAAAACTGTTTTTT. Encoded protein: CASIPRFEKLFF.

On this clone itself: This may be a read error, as it is one base from a much larger clone. This chain uses TRBV29-1 with TRBJ1-5; D gene ambiguous. Trimming left V 7 bases short and J 5 bases short, with 15 bases between. The CDR3 length is 13 residues. Germline V CDR1 and CDR2: SQVTM, ANQGSEA. CDR3 amino acids: CSGSGVRDQPQHF. CDR3 bases: TGCAGCGGAAGCGGGGTACGCGATCAGCCCCAGCATTTT.

At least ten counts were recorded for this clone. V gene TRBV12-5 combines with J gene TRBJ2-1, with a weak D call TRBD1 (6 bases). The CDR3 covers 13 residues. The V gene's germline CDR1 is LGHNT and CDR2 FRNRAP. Trimming took 5 bases from V and 5 from J, leaving 10 bases between them. CDR3 sequence: CASGLDRDNEQFF. In nucleotides, the CDR3 is TGTGCTAGTGGTCTGGACAGAGACAATGAGCAGTTCTTC.

This clone was recorded only once. One end of the junction is discordant with germline, which a read error may explain. This rearrangement joins TRBV6-4 to TRBJ2-1, with 8 bases that match TRBD1. Germline CDR1 reads MRHNA; CDR2 reads SNTAGT. The CDR3 consists of 14 residues. CDR3 in DNA: TGTACCAGCAGTGCCGGTACAGGGGGCAATGAGCAGTTCTTC. This codes for CTSSAGTGGNEQFF.

This clone was picked up many times. The chain is built from TRBV5-1 and TRBJ1-2; maybe TRBD1 (6 bases). The CDR3 length is 16 residues. Trimming cost V 0 bases and J 1 base, with 13 bases left between them. The germline V gene has CDR1 SGHRS and CDR2 YFSETQ. CDR3 bases: TGCGCCAGCAGCTTGGGAGACAGGACAAATAACTATGGCTACACCTTC. Translated: CASSLGDRTNNYGYTF.

This clone was found many times. J is TRBJ2-5 and V is TRBV2; 15 bases line up with TRBD2. This CDR3 is built from 15 residues. Germline V gene lookup returns CDR1 SNHLY and CDR2 FYNNEI. With V trimmed by 6 bases and J by 4 bases, 3 bases remained unmatched. CDR3 nucleotides: TGTGCCAGCAGGGAGGGACTAGCGGGAGGAGAGACCCAGTACTTC. Protein product: CASREGLAGGETQYF.

This clone was picked up many times. The chain is built from TRBV5-1 and TRBJ2-5, with a possible D match to TRBD1 (5 bases). Germline CDR1 is SGHRS and CDR2 is YFSETQ. Trimming took 5 bases from V and 5 from J, leaving 28 bases between them. This CDR3 comprises 18 residues. The CDR3 coding sequence is TGCGCCAGCAGTCCAGACTCAATTACAGGTCCCCTGGGGGAGACCCAGTACTTC. Translated: CASSPDSITGPLGETQYF.

In this sample, this clone turned up many times. The V call is TRBV5-1, the J call TRBJ2-7; weak D call: TRBD2 (6 bases). V was shortened by 3 bases and J by 4 bases, with 20 bases between the two germline ends. Germline V gives CDR1 SGHRS, CDR2 YFSETQ. This CDR3 has 16 amino acids. The CDR3 bases are TGCGCCAGCAGCTCGCCCACCGGGACTGCGCCTTACGAGCAGTACTTC. Translation: CASSSPTGTAPYEQYF.

V and J are TRBV5-1 and TRBJ2-1; D may match TRBD1 or TRBD2 (5 bases each). The CDR3 has 16 amino acids. The V end lost 4 bases, the J end lost 7 bases, and 21 bases lay between the germline ends. The germline gives CDR1 SGHRS, CDR2 YFSETQ. CDR3 region: CASSTQGEFTENEQFF. The CDR3 DNA reads TGCGCCAGCAGCACCCAGGGAGAGTTCACGGAAAATGAGCAGTTCTTC.

This clone was detected a few times. The junction and the germline gene differ at one end; a read error may be behind it. The gene calls are TRBV6-6 and TRBJ1-2; D gene uncertain. Germline V CDR1 and CDR2: MNHNY, SVGAGI (reference sequence). The CDR3 contains 13 residues. This chain's CDR3 is CASSYSGSYVYTF. CDR3 coding DNA: TGTGCCAGCAGTTACTCGGGTTCGTATGTCTACACCTTC.

This clone occurred many times. The J gene is TRBJ2-7, the V gene TRBV4-1; 7 bases agree with TRBD2. The CDR3 has 15 residues. Germline trimming cut 2 bases from V and 7 bases from J; bases unmatched to any gene: 11. Germline lookup yields CDR1 MGHRA and CDR2 YSYEKL. The CDR3 reads CASSQPGLLGREQYF. The CDR3 nucleotides read TGCGCCAGCAGCCAACCGGGACTATTGGGGAGGGAGCAGTACTTC.

This clone has more than one count but fewer than ten. The gene calls are TRBV12-3 or TRBV12-4 and TRBJ2-7, with D hard to call. The V gene lost 2 bases and the J gene lost 3 bases, with 11 bases spanning the gap. The CDR3 length is 14 residues. The DNA of the CDR3 is TGTGCCAGCAGTTTATTTAACCCCCTCTACGAGCAGTACTTC. It encodes CASSLFNPLYEQYF.

This clone showed up just a few times. The V call is TRBV6-1, the J call TRBJ2-5, with D tentatively TRBD1 or TRBD2 (5 bases each). CDR3 length equals 13 residues. From germline, CDR1 is MNHNS and CDR2 SASEGT. Deletions cut 4 bases from V and 4 bases from J, with 10 bases between. This CDR3 reads CASSVTRGETQYF. Here the CDR3 DNA reads TGTGCCAGCAGTGTCACGAGGGGAGAGACCCAGTACTTC.

This clone was recorded many times. Different DNA sequences within this sample yield the same CDR3. The chain combines TRBV5-4 with TRBJ2-5, with 9 bases that match TRBD2. The V gene end was trimmed by 1 base and the J gene end by 2 bases; junction bases not matched to a gene: 3. The CDR3 is made up of 15 amino acids. CDR1 SGHNT and CDR2 YYREEE come from the germline V gene (reference sequence). CDR3 in DNA: TGTGCCAGCAGCTTGTGGACTAGCGCGCAAGAGACCCAGTACTTC. It yields the protein CASSLWTSAQETQYF.

This clone has a count of ten or more. V and J are TRBV7-3 and TRBJ2-6; D remains unclear. Germline V gives CDR1 SGHTA, CDR2 FQGTGA. The V end lost 5 bases, the J end lost 0 bases, and 17 bases lay between the germline ends. The CDR3 length is 18 residues. CDR3 protein: CASSLSSRHNSGANVLTF. CDR3 coding DNA: TGTGCCAGCAGCCTTTCTTCGAGACACAACTCTGGGGCCAACGTCCTGACTTTC.